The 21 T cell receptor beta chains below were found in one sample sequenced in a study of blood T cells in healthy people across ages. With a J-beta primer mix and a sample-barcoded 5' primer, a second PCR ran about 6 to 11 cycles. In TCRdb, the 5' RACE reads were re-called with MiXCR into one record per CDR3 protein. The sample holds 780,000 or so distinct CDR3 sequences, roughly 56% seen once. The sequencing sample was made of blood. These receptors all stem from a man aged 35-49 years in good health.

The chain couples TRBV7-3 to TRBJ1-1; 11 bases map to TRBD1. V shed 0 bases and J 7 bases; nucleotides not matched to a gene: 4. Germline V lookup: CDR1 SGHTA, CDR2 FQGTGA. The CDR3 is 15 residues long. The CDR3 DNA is TGTGCCAGCAGCTTAACGAGTGGGACAGGGGGTGAAGCTTTCTTT. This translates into CASSLTSGTGGEAFF.

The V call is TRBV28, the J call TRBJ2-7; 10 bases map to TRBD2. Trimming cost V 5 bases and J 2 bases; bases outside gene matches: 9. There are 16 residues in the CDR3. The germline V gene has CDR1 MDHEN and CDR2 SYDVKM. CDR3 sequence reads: CASSDPTSGKAYEQYF. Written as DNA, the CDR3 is TGTGCCAGCAGTGACCCAACTAGCGGGAAAGCCTACGAGCAGTACTTC. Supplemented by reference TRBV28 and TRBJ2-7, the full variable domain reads DVKVTQSSRYLVKRTGEKVFLECVQDMDHENMFWYRQDPGLGLRLIYFSYDVKMKEKGDIPEGYSVSREKKERFSLILESASTNQTSMYLCASSDPTSGKAYEQYFGPGTRLTVT.

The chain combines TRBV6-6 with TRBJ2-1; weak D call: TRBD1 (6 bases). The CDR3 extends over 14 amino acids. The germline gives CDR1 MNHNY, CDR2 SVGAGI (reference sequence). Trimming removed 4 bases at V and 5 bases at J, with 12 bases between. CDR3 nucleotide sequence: TGTGCCAGCAGTTTACTGGACAGAGACAATGAGCAGTTCTTC. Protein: CASSLLDRDNEQFF.

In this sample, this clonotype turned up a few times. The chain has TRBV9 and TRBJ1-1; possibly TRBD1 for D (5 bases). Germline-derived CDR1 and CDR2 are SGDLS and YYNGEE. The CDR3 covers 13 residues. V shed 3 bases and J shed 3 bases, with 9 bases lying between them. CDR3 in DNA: TGTGCCAGCAGCGGGGGGACGGACACTGAAGCTTTCTTT. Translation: CASSGGTDTEAFF.

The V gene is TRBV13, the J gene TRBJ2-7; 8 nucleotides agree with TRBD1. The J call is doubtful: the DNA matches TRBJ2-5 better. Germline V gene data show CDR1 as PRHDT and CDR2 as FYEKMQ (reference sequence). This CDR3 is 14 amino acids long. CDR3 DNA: TGTGCCAGCAGCTTAAGGAACAGGGGGGAGACCCAGTACTTC. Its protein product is CASSLRNRGETQYF.

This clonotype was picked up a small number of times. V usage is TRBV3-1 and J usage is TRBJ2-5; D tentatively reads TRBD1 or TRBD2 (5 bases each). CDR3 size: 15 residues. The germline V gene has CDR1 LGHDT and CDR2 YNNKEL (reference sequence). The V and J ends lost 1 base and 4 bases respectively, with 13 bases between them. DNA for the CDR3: TGTGCCAGCAGCCAAGGAGGGGATGGTCGAGAGACCCAGTACTTC. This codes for CASSQGGDGRETQYF.

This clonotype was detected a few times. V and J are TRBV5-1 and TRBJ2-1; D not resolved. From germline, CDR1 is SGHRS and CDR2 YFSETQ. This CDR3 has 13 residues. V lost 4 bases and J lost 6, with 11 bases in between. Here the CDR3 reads CASSKDWVNEQFF. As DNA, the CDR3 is TGCGCCAGCAGCAAGGATTGGGTCAATGAGCAGTTCTTC.

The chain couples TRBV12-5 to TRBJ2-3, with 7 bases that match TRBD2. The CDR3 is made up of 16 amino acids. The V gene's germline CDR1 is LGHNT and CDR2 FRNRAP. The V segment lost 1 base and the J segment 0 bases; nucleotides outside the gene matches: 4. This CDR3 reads CASGLASGASTDTQYF. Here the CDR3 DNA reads TGTGCTAGTGGTTTGGCGAGCGGGGCTAGCACAGATACGCAGTATTTT.

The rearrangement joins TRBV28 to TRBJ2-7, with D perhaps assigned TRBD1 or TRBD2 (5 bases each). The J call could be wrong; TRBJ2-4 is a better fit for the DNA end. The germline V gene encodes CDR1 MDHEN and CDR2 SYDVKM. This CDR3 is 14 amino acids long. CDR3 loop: CASRGPPPKNIQYF. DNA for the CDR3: TGTGCCAGCAGGGGACCCCCACCCAAAAACATTCAGTACTTC.

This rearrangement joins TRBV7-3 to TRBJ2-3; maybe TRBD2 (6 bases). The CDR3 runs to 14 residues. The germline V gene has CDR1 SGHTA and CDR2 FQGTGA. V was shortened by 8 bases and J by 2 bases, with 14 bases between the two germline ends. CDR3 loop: CASSKWGVTDTQYF. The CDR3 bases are TGTGCCAGCTCTAAATGGGGGGTCACAGATACGCAGTATTTT.

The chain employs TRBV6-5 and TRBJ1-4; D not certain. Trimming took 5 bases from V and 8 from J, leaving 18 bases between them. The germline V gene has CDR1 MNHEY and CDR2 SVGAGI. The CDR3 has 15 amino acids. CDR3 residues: CASSLTISGGEKLFF. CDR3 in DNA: TGTGCCAGCAGTCTCACGATCTCGGGAGGGGAAAAACTGTTTTTT.

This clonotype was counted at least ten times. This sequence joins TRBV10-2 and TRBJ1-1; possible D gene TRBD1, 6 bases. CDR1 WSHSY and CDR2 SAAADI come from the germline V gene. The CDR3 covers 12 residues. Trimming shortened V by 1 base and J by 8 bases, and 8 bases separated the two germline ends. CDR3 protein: CASSEFTGEAFF. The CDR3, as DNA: TGCGCCAGCAGTGAGTTCACAGGGGAAGCTTTCTTT.

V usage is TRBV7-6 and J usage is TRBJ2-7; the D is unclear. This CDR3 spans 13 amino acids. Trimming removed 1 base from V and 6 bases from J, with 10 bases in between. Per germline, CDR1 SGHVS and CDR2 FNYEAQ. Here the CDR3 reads CASSLEWGSEQYF. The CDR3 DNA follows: TGTGCCAGCAGCTTAGAATGGGGATCCGAGCAGTACTTC.

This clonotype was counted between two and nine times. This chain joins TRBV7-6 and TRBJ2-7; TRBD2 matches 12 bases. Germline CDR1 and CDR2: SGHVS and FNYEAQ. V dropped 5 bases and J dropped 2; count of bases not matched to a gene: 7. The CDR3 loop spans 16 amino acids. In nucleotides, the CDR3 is TGTGCCAGCAGCACAGGACTAGCGGGACTAGCCTACGAGCAGTACTTC. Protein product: CASSTGLAGLAYEQYF.

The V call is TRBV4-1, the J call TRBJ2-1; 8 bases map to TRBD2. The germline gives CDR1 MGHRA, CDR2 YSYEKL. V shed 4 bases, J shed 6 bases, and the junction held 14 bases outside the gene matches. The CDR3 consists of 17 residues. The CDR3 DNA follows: TGCGCCAGCAGCCCACCGCTGCGACTAGCGACTATCAATGAGCAGTTCTTC. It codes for CASSPPLRLATINEQFF.

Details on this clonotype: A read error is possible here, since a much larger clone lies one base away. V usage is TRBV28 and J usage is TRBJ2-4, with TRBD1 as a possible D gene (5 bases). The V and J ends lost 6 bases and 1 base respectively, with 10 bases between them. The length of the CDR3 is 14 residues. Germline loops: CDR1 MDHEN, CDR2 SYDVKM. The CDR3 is CASRSQGAKNIQYF. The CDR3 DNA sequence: TGTGCCAGCAGGTCCCAGGGCGCCAAAAACATTCAGTACTTC.

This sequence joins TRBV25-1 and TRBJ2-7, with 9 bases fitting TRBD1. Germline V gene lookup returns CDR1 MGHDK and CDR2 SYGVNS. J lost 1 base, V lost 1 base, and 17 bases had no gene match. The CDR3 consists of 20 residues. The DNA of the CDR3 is TGTGCCAGCAGTGAATCCGATGCGGGGACAGGGAGCCGTCAATCCTACGAGCAGTACTTC. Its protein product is CASSESDAGTGSRQSYEQYF.

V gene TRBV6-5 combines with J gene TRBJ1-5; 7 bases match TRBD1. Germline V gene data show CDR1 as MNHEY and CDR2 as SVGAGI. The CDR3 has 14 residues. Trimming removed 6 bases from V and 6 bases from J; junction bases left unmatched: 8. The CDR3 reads CASRGTGETQPQHF. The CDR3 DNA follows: TGTGCCAGCAGGGGTACAGGGGAGACTCAGCCCCAGCATTTT.

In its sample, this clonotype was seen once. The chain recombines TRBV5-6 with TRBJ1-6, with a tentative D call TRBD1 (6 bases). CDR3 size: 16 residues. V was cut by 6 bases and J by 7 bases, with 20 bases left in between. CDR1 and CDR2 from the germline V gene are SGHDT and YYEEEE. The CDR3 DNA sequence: TGTGCCAGCAACCCTTTGGGGACAACCCCCAATTCACCCCTCCACTTT. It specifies CASNPLGTTPNSPLHF. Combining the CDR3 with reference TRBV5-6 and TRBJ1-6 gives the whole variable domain DAGVTQSPTHLIKTRGQQVTLRCSPKSGHDTVSWYQQALGQGPQFIFQYYEEEERQRGNFPDRFSGHQFPNYSSELNVNALLLGDSALYLCASNPLGTTPNSPLHFGNGTRLTVT.

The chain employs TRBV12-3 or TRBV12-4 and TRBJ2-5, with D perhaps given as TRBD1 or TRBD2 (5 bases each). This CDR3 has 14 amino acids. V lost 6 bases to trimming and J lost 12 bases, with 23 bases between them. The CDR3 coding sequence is TGTGCCAGCAGGTCTACCCTCGGGGCTGGTGGGAAGTACTTC. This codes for CASRSTLGAGGKYF.

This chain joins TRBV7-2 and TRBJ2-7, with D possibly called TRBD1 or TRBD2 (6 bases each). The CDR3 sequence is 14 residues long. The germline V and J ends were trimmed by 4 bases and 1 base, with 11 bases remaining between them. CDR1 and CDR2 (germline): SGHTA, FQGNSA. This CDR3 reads CASSSEGGSYEQYF. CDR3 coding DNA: TGTGCCAGCAGCTCGGAGGGGGGTTCCTACGAGCAGTACTTC. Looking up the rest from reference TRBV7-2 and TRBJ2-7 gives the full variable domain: GAGVSQSPSNKVTEKGKDVELRCDPISGHTALYWYRQSLGQGLEFLIYFQGNSAPDKSGLPSDRFSAERTGGSVSTLTIQRTQQEDSAVYLCASSSEGGSYEQYFGPGTRLTVT.